The entry that follows covers one TCR beta chain sequence. One Seattle source followed patients from active infection through their disease course. This sample stems from a study of blood T cell repertoires in COVID-19. Whole-study context: From the United States, Italy and Spain came samples of acute and convalescent COVID-19. Sources were T cells, B-cell-depleted T cells, or PBMCs; the material itself was cDNA or gDNA.

This CDR3 is 15 amino acids long. The V and J ends lost 4 bases and 2 bases, in that order; junction bases with no gene match: 6. Germline V lookup: CDR1 LGHNA, CDR2 YSLEER. Authors' analysis steps: Scientists estimated how many nucleated cells there were by amplifying reference gene primers. The assay was immunoSEQ multiplex PCR, and TCRdb's table has in-frame clones only and misses some. V and J calls and clone size come straight from that table; D and trimming were deduced from the DNA. The sample records 140,000 to 150,000 clones, 75% to 90% being singletons. Sequenced: peripheral blood. The clonotype comes from a man aged 18-30 years with COVID-19, enrolled during active disease. J is TRBJ2-5 and V is TRBV4-3; 8 bases match TRBD1. The DNA for the CDR3 is TGCGCCAGCAGCCTAGAAGGACAGGGACAAGAGACCCAGTACTTC. Amino acid sequence: CASSLEGQGQETQYF.